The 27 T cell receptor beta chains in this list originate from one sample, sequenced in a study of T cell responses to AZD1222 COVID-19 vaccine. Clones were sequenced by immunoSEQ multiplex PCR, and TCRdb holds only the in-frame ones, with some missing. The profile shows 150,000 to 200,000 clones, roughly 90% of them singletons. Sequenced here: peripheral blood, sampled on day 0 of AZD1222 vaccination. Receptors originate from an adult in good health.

The CDR3 DNA reads TGTGCCAGCAGCTTGGACAGTAACACCGGGGAGCTGTTTTTT. As protein: CASSLDSNTGELFF. The V call is TRBV7-2, the J call TRBJ2-2; a weak D match, TRBD1 (6 bases). CDR1 and CDR2 from the germline V gene are SGHTA and FQGNSA. This CDR3 contains 14 residues. Trimming left V 3 bases short and J 2 bases short, with 7 bases between.

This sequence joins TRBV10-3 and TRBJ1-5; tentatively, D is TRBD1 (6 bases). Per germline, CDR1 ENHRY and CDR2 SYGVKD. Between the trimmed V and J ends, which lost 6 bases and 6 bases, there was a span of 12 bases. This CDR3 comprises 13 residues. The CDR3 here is CAIRQGIGQPQHF. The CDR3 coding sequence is TGTGCCATCAGACAGGGAATAGGTCAGCCCCAGCATTTT.

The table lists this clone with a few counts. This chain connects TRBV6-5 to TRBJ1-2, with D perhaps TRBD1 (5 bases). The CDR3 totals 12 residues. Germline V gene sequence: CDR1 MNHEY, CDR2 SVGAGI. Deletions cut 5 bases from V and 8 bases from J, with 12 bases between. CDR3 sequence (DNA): TGTGCCAGCAGTCCCAGGGCTGACGGCTACACCTTC. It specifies CASSPRADGYTF.

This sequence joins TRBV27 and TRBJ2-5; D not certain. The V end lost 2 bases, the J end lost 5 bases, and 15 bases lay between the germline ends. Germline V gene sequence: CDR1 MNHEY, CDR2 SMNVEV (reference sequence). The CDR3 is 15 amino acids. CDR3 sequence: CASSLGFQRKETQYF. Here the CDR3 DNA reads TGTGCCAGCAGTTTAGGTTTTCAGAGAAAGGAGACCCAGTACTTC.

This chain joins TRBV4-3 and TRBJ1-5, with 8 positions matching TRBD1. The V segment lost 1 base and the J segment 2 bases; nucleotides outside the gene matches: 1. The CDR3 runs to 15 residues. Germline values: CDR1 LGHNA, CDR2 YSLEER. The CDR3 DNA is TGCGCCAGCAGCCAAGTGGACAGGGGCAATCAGCCCCAGCATTTT. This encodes CASSQVDRGNQPQHF.

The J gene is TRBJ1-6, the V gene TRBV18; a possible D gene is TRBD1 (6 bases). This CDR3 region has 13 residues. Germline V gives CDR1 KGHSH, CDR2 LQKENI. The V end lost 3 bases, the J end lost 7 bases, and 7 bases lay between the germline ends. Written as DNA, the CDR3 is TGTGCCAGCTCACCGGGACAAAATTCACCCCTCCACTTT. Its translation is CASSPGQNSPLHF.

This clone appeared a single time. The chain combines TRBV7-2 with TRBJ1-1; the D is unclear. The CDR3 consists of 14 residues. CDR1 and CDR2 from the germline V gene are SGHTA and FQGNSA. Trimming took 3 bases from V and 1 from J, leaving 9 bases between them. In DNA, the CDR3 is TGTGCCAGCAGCTTCTCCGTTGAGAACACTGAAGCTTTCTTT. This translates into CASSFSVENTEAFF.

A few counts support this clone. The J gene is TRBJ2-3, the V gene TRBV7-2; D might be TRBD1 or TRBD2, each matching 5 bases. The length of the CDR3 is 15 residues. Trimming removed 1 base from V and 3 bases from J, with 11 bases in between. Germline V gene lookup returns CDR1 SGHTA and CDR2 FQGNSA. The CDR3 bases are TGTGCCAGCAGCTTAGGAGGGGCCGGAACAGATACGCAGTATTTT. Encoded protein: CASSLGGAGTDTQYF.

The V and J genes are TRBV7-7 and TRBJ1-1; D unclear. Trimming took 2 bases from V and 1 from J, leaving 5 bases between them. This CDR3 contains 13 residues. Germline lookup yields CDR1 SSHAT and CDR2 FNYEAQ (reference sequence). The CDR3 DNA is TGTGCCAGCAGCTTACGAAGGAACACTGAAGCTTTCTTT. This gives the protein CASSLRRNTEAFF.

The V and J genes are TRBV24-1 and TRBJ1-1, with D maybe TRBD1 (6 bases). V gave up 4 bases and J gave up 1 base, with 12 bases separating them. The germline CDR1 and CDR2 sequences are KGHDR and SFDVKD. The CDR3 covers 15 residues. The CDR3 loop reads CATSDRRGGNTEAFF. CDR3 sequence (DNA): TGTGCCACCAGTGACCGCCGAGGGGGGAACACTGAAGCTTTCTTT.

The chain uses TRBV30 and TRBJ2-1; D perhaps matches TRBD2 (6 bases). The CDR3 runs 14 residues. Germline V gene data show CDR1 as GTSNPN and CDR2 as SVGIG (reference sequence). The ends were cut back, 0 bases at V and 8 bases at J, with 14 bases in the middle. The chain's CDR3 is CAWSVGRDGDEQFF. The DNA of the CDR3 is TGTGCCTGGAGTGTAGGGCGGGATGGGGATGAGCAGTTCTTC.

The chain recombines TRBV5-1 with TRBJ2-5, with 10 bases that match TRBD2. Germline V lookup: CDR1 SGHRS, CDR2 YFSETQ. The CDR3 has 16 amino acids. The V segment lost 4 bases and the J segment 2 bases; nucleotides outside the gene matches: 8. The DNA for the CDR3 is TGCGCCAGCAGCCGTCTAGCGGGGGTGGTACAAGAGACCCAGTACTTC. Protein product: CASSRLAGVVQETQYF.

The CDR3 protein is CASSVDNNEQFF. The DNA of the CDR3 is TGTGCCAGCAGCGTAGACAACAATGAGCAGTTCTTC. The chain joins TRBV9 to TRBJ2-1; no definite D call. From germline, CDR1 is SGDLS and CDR2 YYNGEE. The V gene lost 0 bases and the J gene lost 5 bases, with 3 bases spanning the gap. The CDR3 totals 12 residues. The variable domain in full, with the rest retrieved from reference TRBV9 and TRBJ2-1, is DSGVTQTPKHLITATGQRVTLRCSPRSGDLSVYWYQQSLDQGLQFLIQYYNGEERAKGNILERFSAQQFPDLHSELNLSSLELGDSALYFCASSVDNNEQFFGPGTRLTVL.

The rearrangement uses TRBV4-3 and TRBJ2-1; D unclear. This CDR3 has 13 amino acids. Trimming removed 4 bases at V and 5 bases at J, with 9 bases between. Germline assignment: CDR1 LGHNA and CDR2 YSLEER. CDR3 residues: CASSRALNNEQFF. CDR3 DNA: TGCGCCAGCAGCCGCGCCCTCAACAATGAGCAGTTCTTC.

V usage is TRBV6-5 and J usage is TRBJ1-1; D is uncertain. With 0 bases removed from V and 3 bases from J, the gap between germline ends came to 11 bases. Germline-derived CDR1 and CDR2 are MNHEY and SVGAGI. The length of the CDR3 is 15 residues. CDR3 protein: CASSYSVAGDTEAFF. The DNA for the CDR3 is TGTGCCAGCAGTTACTCGGTTGCTGGGGACACTGAAGCTTTCTTT.

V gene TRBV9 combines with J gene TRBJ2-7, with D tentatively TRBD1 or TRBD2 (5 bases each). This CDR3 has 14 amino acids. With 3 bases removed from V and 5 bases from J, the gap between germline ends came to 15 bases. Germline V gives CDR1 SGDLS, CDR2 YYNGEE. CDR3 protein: CASSASGLGHEQYF. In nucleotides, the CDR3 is TGTGCCAGCAGCGCGTCGGGGCTCGGACACGAGCAGTACTTC.

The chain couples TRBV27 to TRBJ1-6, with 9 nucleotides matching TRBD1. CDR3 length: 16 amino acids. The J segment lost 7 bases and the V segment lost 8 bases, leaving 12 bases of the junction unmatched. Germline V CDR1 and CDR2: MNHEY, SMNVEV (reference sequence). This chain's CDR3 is CASGGPTGGINSPLHF. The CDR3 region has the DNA TGTGCCAGCGGCGGGCCGACAGGGGGAATCAATTCACCCCTCCACTTT.

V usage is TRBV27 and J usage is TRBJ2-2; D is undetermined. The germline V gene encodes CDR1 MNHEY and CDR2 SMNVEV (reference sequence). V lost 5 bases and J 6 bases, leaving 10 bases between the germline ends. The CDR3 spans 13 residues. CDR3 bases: TGTGCCAGCAGTGGCCTGGGGTCCGGGGAGCTGTTTTTT. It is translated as CASSGLGSGELFF.

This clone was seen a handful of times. The CDR3 loop is CASSPQPGQAWEQYF. As DNA, the CDR3 is TGTGCCAGCAGCCCCCAGCCGGGACAGGCTTGGGAGCAGTACTTC. The genes are TRBV7-3 and TRBJ2-7; 8 bases agree with TRBD1. V shed 5 bases, J shed 7 bases, and the junction held 13 bases outside the gene matches. Looked up from germline, CDR1 is SGHTA and CDR2 is FQGTGA. This CDR3 is 15 amino acids long.

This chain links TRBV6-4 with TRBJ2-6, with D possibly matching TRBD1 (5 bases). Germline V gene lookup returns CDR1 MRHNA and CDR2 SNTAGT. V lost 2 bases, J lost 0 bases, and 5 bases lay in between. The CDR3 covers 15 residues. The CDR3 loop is CASSDGHSGANVLTF. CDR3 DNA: TGTGCCAGCAGTGACGGACACTCTGGGGCCAACGTCCTGACTTTC.

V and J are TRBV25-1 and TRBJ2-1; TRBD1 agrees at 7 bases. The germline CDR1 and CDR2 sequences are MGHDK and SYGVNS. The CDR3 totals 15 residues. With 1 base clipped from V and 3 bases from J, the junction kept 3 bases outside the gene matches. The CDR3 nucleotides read TGTGCCAGCAGTGAATGGGGGACAGACTACAATGAGCAGTTCTTC. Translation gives CASSEWGTDYNEQFF.

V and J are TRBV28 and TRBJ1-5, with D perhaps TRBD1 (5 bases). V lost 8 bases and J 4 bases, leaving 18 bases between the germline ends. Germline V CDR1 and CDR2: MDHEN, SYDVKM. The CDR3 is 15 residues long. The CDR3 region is CASSITGTVNQPQHF. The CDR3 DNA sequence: TGTGCCAGCTCGATTACCGGGACGGTTAATCAGCCCCAGCATTTT.

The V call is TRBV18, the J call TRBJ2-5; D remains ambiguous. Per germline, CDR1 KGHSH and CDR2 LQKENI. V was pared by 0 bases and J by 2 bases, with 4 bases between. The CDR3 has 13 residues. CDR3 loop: CASSPPEQETQYF. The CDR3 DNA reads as TGTGCCAGCTCACCACCGGAGCAAGAGACCCAGTACTTC.

CDR3 protein: CASSSGSSYNSPLHF. CDR3 in DNA: TGTGCCAGCAGTTCCGGGAGCTCCTATAATTCACCCCTCCACTTT. V usage is TRBV6-6 and J usage is TRBJ1-6; D gene uncertain. The V gene's germline CDR1 is MNHNY and CDR2 SVGAGI (reference sequence). Between the trimmed V and J ends, which lost 4 bases and 0 bases, there was a span of 7 bases. CDR3 length: 15 residues.

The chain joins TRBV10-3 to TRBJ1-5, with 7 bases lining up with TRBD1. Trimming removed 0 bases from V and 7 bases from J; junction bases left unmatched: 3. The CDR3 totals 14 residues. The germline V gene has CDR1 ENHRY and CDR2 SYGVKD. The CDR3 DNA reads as TGTGCCATCAGTGAGTCCAGGGGGAGACAGCCCCAGCATTTT. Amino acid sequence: CAISESRGRQPQHF.

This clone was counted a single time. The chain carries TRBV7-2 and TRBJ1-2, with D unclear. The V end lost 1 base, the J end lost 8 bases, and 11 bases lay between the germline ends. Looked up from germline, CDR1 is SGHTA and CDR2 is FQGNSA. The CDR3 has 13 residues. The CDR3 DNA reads TGTGCCAGCAGCTTAGTAGGGTTAGGCGGCTACACCTTC. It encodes CASSLVGLGGYTF.

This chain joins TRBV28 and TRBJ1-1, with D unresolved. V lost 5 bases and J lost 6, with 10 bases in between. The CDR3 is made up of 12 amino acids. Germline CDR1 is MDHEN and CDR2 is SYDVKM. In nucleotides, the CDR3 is TGTGCCAGCAGTATCCCCCTATCTGAAGCTTTCTTT. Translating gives CASSIPLSEAFF. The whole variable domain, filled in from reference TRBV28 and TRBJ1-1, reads DVKVTQSSRYLVKRTGEKVFLECVQDMDHENMFWYRQDPGLGLRLIYFSYDVKMKEKGDIPEGYSVSREKKERFSLILESASTNQTSMYLCASSIPLSEAFFGQGTRLTVV.